These T cell receptor beta chains were read from a single sample in a study of vaccination and CD4 T cells after COVID-19. No antigen is known for these receptors. From the PCR reads, TCRdb called clonotypes with MiXCR, one entry per CDR3 protein. The sample has about 21,000 distinct CDR3 sequences; approximately 50% are singletons. Sequenced input: CD4+ T cells from blood, cultured in vitro. These receptors were taken from a human donor who had recovered from COVID-19. Each CDR3 is given with its conserved first and last residue. Fields, in order: CDR3 protein, V gene, J gene.

CDR3: CASSVPGAGNTIYF
V: TRBV9
J: TRBJ1-3

CDR3: CAAGQDTGELFF
V: TRBV15
J: TRBJ2-2

CDR3: CSARVGGAETQYF
V: TRBV20-1
J: TRBJ2-5

CDR3: CASSHRTNEQFF
V: TRBV11-1
J: TRBJ2-1

CDR3: CATRGQEYYNEQFF
V: TRBV24-1
J: TRBJ2-1

CDR3: CASSPTRQGSSPLHF
V: TRBV18
J: TRBJ1-6

CDR3: CASRAQLAGGHTDTQYF
V: TRBV2
J: TRBJ2-3

CDR3: CVSSQGGGNSNQPQHF
V: TRBV7-8
J: TRBJ1-5

CDR3: CASSLAILTEAFF
V: TRBV11-2
J: TRBJ1-1

CDR3: CSLTSHQLFAGTDTQYF
V: TRBV20-1
J: TRBJ2-3

CDR3: CSARELAGYNEQFF
V: TRBV20-1
J: TRBJ2-1

CDR3: CASSLGLAPVRADTQYF
V: TRBV7-2
J: TRBJ2-3

CDR3: CASSRDSSQPQHF
V: TRBV11-3
J: TRBJ1-5

CDR3: CASTRQSNQPQHF
V: TRBV7-4
J: TRBJ1-5

CDR3: CASSEGLAGDRTDTQYF
V: TRBV2
J: TRBJ2-3

CDR3: CSAREGTGFQPQHF
V: TRBV20-1
J: TRBJ1-5

CDR3: CASSPRGGNTEAFF
V: TRBV27
J: TRBJ1-1

CDR3: CASRTGSEAGELFF
V: TRBV6-1
J: TRBJ2-2

CDR3: CASGNNSPLHF
V: TRBV11-2
J: TRBJ1-6

CDR3: CASSLPAKLNTEAFF
V: TRBV28
J: TRBJ1-1

CDR3: CASSQRTSGLPGDTQYF
V: TRBV11-2
J: TRBJ2-3

CDR3: CSASGAGGYRGANVLTF
V: TRBV20-1
J: TRBJ2-6

CDR3: CSAIPGTGGMNTEAFF
V: TRBV20-1
J: TRBJ1-1

CDR3: CASSQGTSGRTDTQYF
V: TRBV9
J: TRBJ2-3

CDR3: CASSPRGLNTEAFF
V: TRBV27
J: TRBJ1-1

CDR3: CASSFEGYYGYTF
V: TRBV28
J: TRBJ1-2

CDR3: CASSLTSASYNEQFF
V: TRBV11-3
J: TRBJ2-1

CDR3: CASSDRMSTDTQYF
V: TRBV2
J: TRBJ2-3

CDR3: CASSYSDSRGTQYF
V: TRBV6-2/TRBV6-3
J: TRBJ2-5

CDR3: CSGGQGGTEAFF
V: TRBV29-1
J: TRBJ1-1

CDR3: CASSFGGGDTEAFF
V: TRBV2
J: TRBJ1-1

CDR3: CASSFTFTDTQYF
V: TRBV27
J: TRBJ2-3

CDR3: CSASRAEWTEAFF
V: TRBV20-1
J: TRBJ1-1

CDR3: CASSLAGARQETQYF
V: TRBV7-2
J: TRBJ2-5

CDR3: CASARDSQETQYF
V: TRBV5-1
J: TRBJ2-5

CDR3: CASSPDPFSTYEQYF
V: TRBV7-2
J: TRBJ2-7

CDR3: CASSLYRTGPGAETQYF
V: TRBV7-9
J: TRBJ2-5

CDR3: CASSPQGAKGSPLHF
V: TRBV19
J: TRBJ1-6

CDR3: CASSNRVETQYF
V: TRBV19
J: TRBJ2-5

CDR3: CASSLGGRGLSTDTQYF
V: TRBV7-2
J: TRBJ2-3

CDR3: CASSLEAGGSGFTGELFF
V: TRBV7-9
J: TRBJ2-2

CDR3: CSARDAGRPYEQYF
V: TRBV20-1
J: TRBJ2-7

CDR3: CASSFRLAGVGLNEQFF
V: TRBV7-2
J: TRBJ2-1

CDR3: CASSSGANVLTF
V: TRBV7-9
J: TRBJ2-6

CDR3: CASSPPEASYTF
V: TRBV6-1
J: TRBJ1-2

CDR3: CATRGGRNEQFF
V: TRBV19
J: TRBJ2-1